This TCR beta chain appears in the sequencing data of a study of cytomegalovirus exposure and HLA in healthy donors (dated by TCRdb to the late 2010s). General notes on the study: An earlier analysis of roughly 630 of the donors reported more than 250 Gb of sequence data and 120 million or so unique TCR beta sequences from approximately 180 million T cells. Along with the roughly 610-subject first cohort, a separate validation cohort of more than 90 different subjects was used. A later analysis re-examined previously published TCR beta repertoires from 500 to 700 donors and added high-resolution HLA genotyping to investigate patterns of TCR occurrence. Several DR-DQ haplotypes were treated as single units for association and clustering because of strong linkage in the cohort. Among the roughly 400 genotyped donors, about 85% belonged to the genetic ancestry cluster associated with self-reported Caucasian donors. On average, approximately 250,000 unique TCR beta nucleotide sequences were sequenced per donor among a few hundred genotyped donors of the cohort, with roughly 18% of those sequences being non-productive. High-throughput TCR immunosequencing, statistical association of individual TCRs with disease status, and machine learning were combined to predict cytomegalovirus infection status. An early release that covered roughly 600 HLA-typed donors contained approximately 300 gigabases of sequencing data and 85 million to 100 million unique TCR sequences. The study profiled the T cell repertoires of fewer than 850 subjects by immunosequencing and related them to cytomegalovirus serostatus. A later genetic analysis used genome-wide SNP genotypes for 398 of the 666 donors, treating that subset as a discovery cohort. All discovery cohort repertoires had been generated using a single sequencing platform. The aim of the study was to test whether cataloging public T cell receptors could identify signatures of past pathogen exposure. Rather than drawing on any new phenotypic data, the later analysis identified candidate immune exposures from TCR beta sequences and the way those sequences occurred across donors. Both class I and class II loci were covered by HLA typing, at four-digit resolution. Typing coverage varied by locus: roughly 620-640 donors for A, B, C, DRB1 and DQB1; more than 500 for DQA1; more than 600 for DPA1; about 450 for DPB1. Donor age, sex, ethnicity and CMV serostatus were collected together with the repertoire data. In an earlier analysis of a few hundred of the donors, high-throughput TCR beta sequencing was used to judge whether each TCR beta V gene segment behaved as functional or pseudogenic.

The cohort was made up of approximately 700 healthy bone marrow donors. All cohort members were sampled while nominally healthy, although unrecorded immune exposures were likely present. The donor tested CMV seronegative, placing the donor among the approximately 400 seronegative members of the cohort. Every donor gave a peripheral blood sample, and the peripheral blood mononuclear cells from that sample were used for TCR beta sequencing. Genomic DNA was extracted from the blood cell samples with the Qiagen DNeasy Blood Extraction Kit. Per the germline V gene, MDHEN is the CDR1 and SYDVKM is the CDR2. From its cysteine to its phenylalanine, the CDR3 spans 12 amino acids. Of all the DNA, just the CDR3 is kept, 36 bases in frame from base 1. The V end loses 5 bases and the J end loses 5 bases, and a stretch of 10 bases separates them. Receptor amplification or capture employed the immunoSEQ multiplex PCR assay. For the multiplex PCR, a mixture combining 60 forward primers for TCR Vbeta segments and 13 reverse primers for TCR Jbeta segments was used. A multiplex PCR assay on genomic DNA amplified the CDR3 region of rearranged TCR beta genes. Amplified TCR beta libraries were sequenced as 87-base-pair reads on the Illumina HiSeq System. The authors processed their data as follows. A later analysis counted around 72 million unique TCR beta chains across the 666 repertoires, and around 9.9 million of these chains were shared by at least two donors. A nearest-neighbor algorithm error-corrected the raw reads and collapsed the reads into unique sequences, merging closely related sequences to remove PCR and sequencing errors. CDR3 sequences were aligned to IMGT reference sequences to assign V, D and J gene segments. For a sequence to be retained, a match of at least six nucleotides was required to both a V gene segment and a J gene segment. Rearrangements were called productive when the CDR3 lacked stop codons and stayed in frame with V and J; all others were non-productive. CDR3 was defined according to IMGT convention as the region running from the second conserved V-encoded cysteine to the conserved J-encoded phenylalanine. In an earlier analysis of around 640 of the donors, sequences lacking an unambiguous match to a single V gene segment were excluded. In an earlier analysis of a few hundred of the donors, V segments were called functional above 56.7% productive rearrangements and were called segregating when the between-donor standard deviation exceeded 5%. A statistical classification framework was built to diagnose cytomegalovirus status from the catalog of TCR beta chain sequences. V and J gene assignment, in a later analysis, came from comparing TCR nucleotide sequences with IMGT/GENE-DB human TR gene sequences. The TCRdist pipeline was used in a later analysis to assign CDR3 sequences and most-parsimonious VDJ recombination scenarios. In a later analysis, each TCR beta chain was defined by its CDR3 amino acid sequence together with its V-gene family, and reads lacking a unique V-gene family were excluded. A later analysis removed over 500 highly shared, low-generation-probability nucleotide sequences to deal with suspected cross-contamination and a sequencing artifact. In a later analysis, a clonal expansion index was calculated for each public chain from normalized within-repertoire ranks of inferred template counts. Generation probabilities in a later analysis came from a VDJ recombination model fitted to out-of-frame rearrangements, and those results were checked against IGoR. A later analysis scored TCR-TCR, TCR-HLA and TCR-CMV co-occurrence with hypergeometric tests, applying a repertoire-size bias correction to TCR pairs. To estimate false discovery rates, a later analysis permuted the HLA or CMV assignments 20 times. In a later analysis, co-occurring TCRs were grouped with DBSCAN, and TCRdist sequence similarity was added when clustering was performed within HLA-allele-positive subsets. Repertoires with fewer than 30,000 or more than 120,000 public chains were left out of co-occurrence clustering, as were about 5 repertoires with anomalous nucleotide sharing. What TCRdb holds here is the immuneACCESS table cut down to in-frame rearrangements. Part of the clones is not present; checked against another copy, under half of the missing clones reflect an unresolved V gene, and the others are unexplained. The DNA gave D and trimming, while V, J and clone size come from that table. For this sample there are approximately 220,000 clones; over 65% appear just once. Of the sample, under 0.8% falls within the top ten clones.

On this clone itself: Its specific antigen is unknown. No per-base quality is available; no much larger clone lies one base away.

Points the paper makes about the study in general: In vitro tests confirmed that a few of the cytomegalovirus-associated TCR beta chains recognize cytomegalovirus antigens. Most TCR sequences were observed very rarely across donors, whereas some public TCRs were present in many individuals. An association between a missense DCLRE1C variant and V-gene and J-gene trimming of TCR beta chains was found in a later genetic analysis and replicated in an independent cohort. According to a later analysis, parvovirus B19, influenza, CMV and Epstein-Barr virus appeared linked to several top co-occurrence clusters. The only immune exposure information available for the cohort was CMV serostatus. The authors suggested that the approach could potentially be extended to other disease states and immunological phenotypes. The classifier was reported to diagnose cytomegalovirus status with high specificity and sensitivity in both the original and validation cohorts. A later analysis found that most CMV-associated TCR beta chains appeared HLA-restricted, with HLA associations seemingly driven largely by CMV exposure. The cohort was sequenced for TCR beta chains only, and without alpha or paired-chain data the features that could be detected were limited. In an earlier analysis of some 540 of the donors, most TCR beta V segments appeared in productive rearrangements about 87% or about 30% of the time, broadly matching IMGT annotations. Because counts were too low, seventeen rarely observed V segments, including chromosome 9 orphons, were left out of the earlier analysis of over 550 of the donors. When HLA alleles, especially DR and DQ, strongly co-occurred, attributing TCR associations to individual alleles was difficult. In a later analysis, HLA-associated TCR beta chains were found to be more clonally expanded and to have lower generation probabilities than equally common non-associated chains. Roughly uniform sequencing depth across donors was assumed in presence/absence analyses, although this assumption may not hold. Correlated functional status among segregating V segments might be attributable to linkage disequilibrium, but an unknown experimental factor could not be ruled out. According to a later analysis, TCR association rates differed among HLA loci, with DRB1 alleles showing the most associated TCRs and HLA-C alleles showing the fewest. A later analysis associated about 18,000 TCR beta sequences with specific HLA alleles at a false discovery rate of 0.05. A further reported finding was that TCR beta sequences accurately predicted the HLA-A and HLA-B alleles for most subjects in the first cohort. The study gave a list of 150 to 200 TCR beta chains associated with cytomegalovirus. Compared with the roughly 710-donor mean, donors in an Asian-associated ancestry cluster had fewer N-insertions in productive TCRs, according to a later genetic analysis. A cluster of highly shared sequence variants was judged likely to represent a technical artifact of the sequencing pipeline. Some IMGT-functional V segments, including TRBV6-2 and TRBV6-3, could not be told apart with the 87-base-pair reads, so those segments were excluded. HLA typing was unavailable for some donors at each locus, so association tests used only the typed subset.

This sequence was found in a man aged 18 to 30 in good health and CMV-seronegative. Sequencing input: PBMCs. This sequence uses TRBV28 and TRBJ2-7; TRBD2 is possibly the D segment (6 matching bases). Here is the DNA: TGTGCCAGCAGTGAGGGCGGGGACGAGCAGTACTTC. This encodes CASSEGGDEQYF.